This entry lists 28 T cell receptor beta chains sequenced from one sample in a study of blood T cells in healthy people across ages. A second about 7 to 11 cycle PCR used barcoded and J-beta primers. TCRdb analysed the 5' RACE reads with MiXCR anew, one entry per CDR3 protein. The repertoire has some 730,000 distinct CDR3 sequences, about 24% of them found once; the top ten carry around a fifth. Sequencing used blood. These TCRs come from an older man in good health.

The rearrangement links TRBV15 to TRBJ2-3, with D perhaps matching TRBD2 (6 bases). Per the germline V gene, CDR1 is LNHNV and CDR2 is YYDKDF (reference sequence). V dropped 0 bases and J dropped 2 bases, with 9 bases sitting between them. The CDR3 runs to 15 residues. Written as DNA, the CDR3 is TGTGCCACCAGCAGAGATAGCGGTGTCACAGATACGCAGTATTTT. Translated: CATSRDSGVTDTQYF.

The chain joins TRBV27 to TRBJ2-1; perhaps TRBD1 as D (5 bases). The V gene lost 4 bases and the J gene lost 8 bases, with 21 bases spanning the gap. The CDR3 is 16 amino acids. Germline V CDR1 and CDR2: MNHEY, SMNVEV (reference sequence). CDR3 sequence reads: CASSSHRLPSADEQFF. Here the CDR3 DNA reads TGTGCCAGCAGTTCCCACAGGTTACCCTCTGCGGATGAGCAGTTCTTC.

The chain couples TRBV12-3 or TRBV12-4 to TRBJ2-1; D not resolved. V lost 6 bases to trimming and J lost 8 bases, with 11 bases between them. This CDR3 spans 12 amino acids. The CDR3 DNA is TGTGCCAGCAGATTACTGGTCCATGAGCAGTTCTTC. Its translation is CASRLLVHEQFF.

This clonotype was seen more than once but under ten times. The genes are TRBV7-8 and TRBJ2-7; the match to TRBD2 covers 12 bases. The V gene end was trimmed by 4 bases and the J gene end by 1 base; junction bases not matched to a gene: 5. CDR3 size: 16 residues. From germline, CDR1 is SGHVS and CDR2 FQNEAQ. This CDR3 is CASSSLGTSGSYEQYV. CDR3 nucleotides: TGTGCCAGCAGCTCCCTGGGGACTAGCGGGTCCTACGAGCAGTACGTC.

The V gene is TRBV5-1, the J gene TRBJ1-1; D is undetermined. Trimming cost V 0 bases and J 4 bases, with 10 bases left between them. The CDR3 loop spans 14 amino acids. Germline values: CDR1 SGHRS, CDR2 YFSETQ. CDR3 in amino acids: CASSLADWGTEAFF. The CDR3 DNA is TGCGCCAGCAGCTTGGCAGATTGGGGCACTGAAGCTTTCTTT.

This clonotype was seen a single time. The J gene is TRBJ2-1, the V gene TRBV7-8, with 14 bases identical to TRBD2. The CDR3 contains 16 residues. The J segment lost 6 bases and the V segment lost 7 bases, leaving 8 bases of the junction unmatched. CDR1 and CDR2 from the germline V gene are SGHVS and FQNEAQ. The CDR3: CASIPPGLAGVNEQFF. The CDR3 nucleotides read TGTGCCAGCATCCCCCCGGGACTAGCGGGAGTCAATGAGCAGTTCTTC.

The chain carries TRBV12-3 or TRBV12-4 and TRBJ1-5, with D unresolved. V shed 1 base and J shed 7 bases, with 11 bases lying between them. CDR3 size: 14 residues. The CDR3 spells CASSLGAGIQPQHF. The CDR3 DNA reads TGTGCCAGCAGTTTAGGTGCGGGGATACAGCCCCAGCATTTT.

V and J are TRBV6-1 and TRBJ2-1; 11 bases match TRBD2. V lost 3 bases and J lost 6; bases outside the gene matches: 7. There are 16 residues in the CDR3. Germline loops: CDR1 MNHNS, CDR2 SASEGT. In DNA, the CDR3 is TGTGCCAGCAGTGACACTAGCGGGAGTGGAACCAATGAGCAGTTCTTC. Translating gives CASSDTSGSGTNEQFF.

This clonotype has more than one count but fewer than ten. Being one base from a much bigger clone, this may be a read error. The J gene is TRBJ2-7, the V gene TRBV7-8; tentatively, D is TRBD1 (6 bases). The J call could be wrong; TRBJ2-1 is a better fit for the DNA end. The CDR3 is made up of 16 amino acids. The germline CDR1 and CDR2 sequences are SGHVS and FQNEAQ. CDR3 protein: CASSSQQGIKYNEQFF. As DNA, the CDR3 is TGTGCCAGCAGCTCCCAACAGGGAATAAAGTACAATGAGCAGTTCTTC.

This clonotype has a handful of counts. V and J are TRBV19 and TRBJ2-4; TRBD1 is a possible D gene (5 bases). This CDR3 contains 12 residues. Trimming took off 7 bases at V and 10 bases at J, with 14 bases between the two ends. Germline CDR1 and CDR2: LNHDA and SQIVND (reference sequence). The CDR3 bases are TGTGCCAGTATGTCAGCAGGGTGGATTCAGTACTTC. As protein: CASMSAGWIQYF. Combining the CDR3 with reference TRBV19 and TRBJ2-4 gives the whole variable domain DGGITQSPKYLFRKEGQNVTLSCEQNLNHDAMYWYRQDPGQGLRLIYYSQIVNDFQKGDIAEGYSVSREKKESFPLTVTSAQKNPTAFYLCASMSAGWIQYFGAGTRLSVL.

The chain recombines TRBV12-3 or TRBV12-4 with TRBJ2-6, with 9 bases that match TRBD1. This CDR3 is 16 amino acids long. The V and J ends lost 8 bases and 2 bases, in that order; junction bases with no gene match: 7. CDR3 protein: CASGDRVHPGANVLTF. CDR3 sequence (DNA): TGTGCCAGCGGGGACAGGGTGCATCCTGGGGCCAACGTCCTGACTTTC.

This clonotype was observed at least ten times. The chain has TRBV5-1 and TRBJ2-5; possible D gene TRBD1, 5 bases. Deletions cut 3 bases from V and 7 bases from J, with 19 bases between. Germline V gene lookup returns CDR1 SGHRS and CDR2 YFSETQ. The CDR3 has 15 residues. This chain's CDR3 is CASSSGMTDPGTQYF. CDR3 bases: TGCGCCAGCAGCTCTGGGATGACAGATCCCGGGACCCAGTACTTC.

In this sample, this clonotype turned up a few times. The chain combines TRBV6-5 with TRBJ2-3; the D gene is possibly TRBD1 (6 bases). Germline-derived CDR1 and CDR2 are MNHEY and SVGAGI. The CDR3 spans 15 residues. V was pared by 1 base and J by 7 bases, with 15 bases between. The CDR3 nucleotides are TGTGCCAGCAGTTACTTACAGGGCAGGAGAAATACGCAGTATTTT. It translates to CASSYLQGRRNTQYF.

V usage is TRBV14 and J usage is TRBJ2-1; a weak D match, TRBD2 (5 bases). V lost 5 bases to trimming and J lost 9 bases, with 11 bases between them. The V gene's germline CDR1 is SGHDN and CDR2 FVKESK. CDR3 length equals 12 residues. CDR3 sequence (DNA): TGTGCCAGCAGCGCTAGCCTGGTTGAGCAGTTCTTC. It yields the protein CASSASLVEQFF.

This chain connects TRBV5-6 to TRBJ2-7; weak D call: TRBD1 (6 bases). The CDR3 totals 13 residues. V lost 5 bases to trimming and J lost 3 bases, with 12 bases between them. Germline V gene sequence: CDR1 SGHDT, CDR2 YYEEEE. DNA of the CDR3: TGTGCCAGCAGTATAGGGGGTTTCTACGAGCAGTACGTC. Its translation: CASSIGGFYEQYV.

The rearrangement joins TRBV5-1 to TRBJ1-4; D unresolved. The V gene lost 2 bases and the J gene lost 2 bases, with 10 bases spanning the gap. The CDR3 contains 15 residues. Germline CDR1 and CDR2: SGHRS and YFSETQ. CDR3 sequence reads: CASSFLGRTNEKLFF. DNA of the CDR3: TGCGCCAGCAGCTTTCTAGGCCGTACTAATGAAAAACTGTTTTTT.

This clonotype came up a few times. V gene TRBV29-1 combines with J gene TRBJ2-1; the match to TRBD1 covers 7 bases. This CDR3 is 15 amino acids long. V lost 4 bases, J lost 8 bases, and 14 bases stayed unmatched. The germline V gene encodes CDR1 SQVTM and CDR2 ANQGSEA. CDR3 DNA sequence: TGCAGCGTTGGTTTAGGGGGCGTTTTACACGATGAGCAGTTCTTC. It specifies CSVGLGGVLHDEQFF.

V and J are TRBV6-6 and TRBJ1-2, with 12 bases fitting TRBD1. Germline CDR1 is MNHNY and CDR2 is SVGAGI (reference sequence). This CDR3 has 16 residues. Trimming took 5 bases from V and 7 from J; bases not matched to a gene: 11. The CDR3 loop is CASSQTGTGGGGGYTF. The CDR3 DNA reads TGTGCCAGCAGTCAGACCGGGACAGGGGGCGGTGGTGGCTACACCTTC.

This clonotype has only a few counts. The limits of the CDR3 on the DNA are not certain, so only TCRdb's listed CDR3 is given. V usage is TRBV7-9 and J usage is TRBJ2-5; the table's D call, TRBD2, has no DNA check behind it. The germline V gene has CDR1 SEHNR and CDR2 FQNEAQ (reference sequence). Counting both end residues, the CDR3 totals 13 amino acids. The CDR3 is CASSAERWASGIF.

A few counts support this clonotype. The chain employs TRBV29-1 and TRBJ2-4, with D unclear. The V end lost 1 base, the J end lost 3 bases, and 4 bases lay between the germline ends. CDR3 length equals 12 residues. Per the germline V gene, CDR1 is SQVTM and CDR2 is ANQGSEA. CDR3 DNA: TGCAGCGTTGAAGGGGACAAAAACATTCAGTACTTC. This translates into CSVEGDKNIQYF.

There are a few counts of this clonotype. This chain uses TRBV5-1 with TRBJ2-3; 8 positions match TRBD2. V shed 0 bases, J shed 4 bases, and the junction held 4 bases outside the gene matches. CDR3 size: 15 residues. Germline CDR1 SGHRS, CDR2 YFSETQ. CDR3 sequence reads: CASSLEGLAADTQYF. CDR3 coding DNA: TGCGCCAGCAGCTTGGAAGGACTAGCCGCAGATACGCAGTATTTT. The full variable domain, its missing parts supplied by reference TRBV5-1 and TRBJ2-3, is KAGVTQTPRYLIKTRGQQVTLSCSPISGHRSVSWYQQTPGQGLQFLFEYFSETQRNKGNFPGRFSGRQFSNSRSEMNVSTLELGDSALYLCASSLEGLAADTQYFGPGTRLTVL.

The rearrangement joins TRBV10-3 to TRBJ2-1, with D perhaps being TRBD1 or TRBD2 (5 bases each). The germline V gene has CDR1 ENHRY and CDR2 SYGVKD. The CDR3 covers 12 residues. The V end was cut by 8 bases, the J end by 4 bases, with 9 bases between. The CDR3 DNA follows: TGTGCCATCCGAGGGGAATACAATGAGCAGTTCTTC. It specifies CAIRGEYNEQFF.

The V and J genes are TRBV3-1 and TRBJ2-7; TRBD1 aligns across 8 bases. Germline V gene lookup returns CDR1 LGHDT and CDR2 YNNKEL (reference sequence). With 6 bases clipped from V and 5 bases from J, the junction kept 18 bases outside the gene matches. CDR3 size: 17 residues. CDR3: CASRRKSSQTGEDEQYF. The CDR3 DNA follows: TGTGCCAGCAGGCGCAAATCTAGTCAGACAGGGGAGGACGAGCAGTACTTC.

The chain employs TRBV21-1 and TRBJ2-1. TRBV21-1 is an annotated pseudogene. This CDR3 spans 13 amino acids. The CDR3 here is CASSKWGLDEQFF. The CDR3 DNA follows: TGTGCCAGCAGCAAATGGGGTCTCGATGAGCAGTTCTTC.

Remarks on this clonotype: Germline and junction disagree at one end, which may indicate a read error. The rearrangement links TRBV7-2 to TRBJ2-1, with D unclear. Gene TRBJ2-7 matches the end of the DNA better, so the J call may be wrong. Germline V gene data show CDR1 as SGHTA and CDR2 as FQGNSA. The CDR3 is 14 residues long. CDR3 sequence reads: CVSRQPIPNYEQYF. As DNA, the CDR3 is TGTGTCAGCAGGCAGCCAATACCCAACTACGAGCAGTACTTC.

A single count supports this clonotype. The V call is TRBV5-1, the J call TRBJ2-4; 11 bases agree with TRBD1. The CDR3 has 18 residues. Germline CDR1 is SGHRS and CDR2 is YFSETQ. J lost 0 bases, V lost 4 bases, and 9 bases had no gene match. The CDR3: CASSQRGTGGRAKNIQYF. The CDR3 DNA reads TGCGCCAGCAGCCAACGAGGGACAGGGGGTCGAGCCAAAAACATTCAGTACTTC.

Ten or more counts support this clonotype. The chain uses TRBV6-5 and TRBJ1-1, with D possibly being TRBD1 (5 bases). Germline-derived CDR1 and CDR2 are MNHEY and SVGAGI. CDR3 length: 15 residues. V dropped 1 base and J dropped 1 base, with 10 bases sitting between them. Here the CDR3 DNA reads TGTGCCAGCAGTTACTGGGGGGGAGGGAACACTGAAGCTTTCTTT. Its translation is CASSYWGGGNTEAFF.

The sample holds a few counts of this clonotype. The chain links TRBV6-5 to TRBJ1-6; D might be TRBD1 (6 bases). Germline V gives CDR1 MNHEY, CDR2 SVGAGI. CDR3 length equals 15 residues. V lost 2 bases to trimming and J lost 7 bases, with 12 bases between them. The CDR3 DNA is TGTGCCAGCAGTTACCTGGACAGACCCAATTCACCCCTCCACTTT. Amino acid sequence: CASSYLDRPNSPLHF.